This TCR beta chain was sequenced in a study of T cell repertoires in cytomegalovirus infection. Looking at the study overall: Matching HLA type and CMV infection were both indicated by public TCR beta signatures.

Details on this clonotype: Its antigen is undetermined.

One entry per CDR3 protein results from TCRdb running MiXCR on the reads. The repertoire consists of some 800,000 distinct CDR3 sequences, with 30% to 35% occurring once and the leading ten covering around 12%. V lost 0 bases, J lost 5 bases, and 10 bases lay in between. CDR3 size: 15 residues. Germline CDR1 LNHNV, CDR2 YYDKDF (reference sequence). Regarding the study as a whole: What dominated the ex vivo response were HLA-C-restricted CMV-specific TCR beta clonotypes.

This material consisted of cultured CD8+ T cells from PBMCs, taken from culture after CMV antigen stimulation. The clonotype originates from a human donor in good health (CMV status not recorded). Some clones in this sample may be carry-over from other donors' samples. The rearrangement joins TRBV15 to TRBJ2-2; possibly TRBD2 for D (5 bases). CDR3 coding DNA: TGTGCCACCAGCAGAGATAGACCGGGAACCGGGGAGCTGTTTTTT. This gives the protein CATSRDRPGTGELFF. The full variable domain, completed using reference TRBV15 and TRBJ2-2, is DAMVIQNPRYQVTQFGKPVTLSCSQTLNHNVMYWYQQKSSQAPKLLFHYYDKDFNNEADTPDNFQSRRPNTSFCFLDIRSPGLGDTAMYLCATSRDRPGTGELFFGEGSRLTVL.